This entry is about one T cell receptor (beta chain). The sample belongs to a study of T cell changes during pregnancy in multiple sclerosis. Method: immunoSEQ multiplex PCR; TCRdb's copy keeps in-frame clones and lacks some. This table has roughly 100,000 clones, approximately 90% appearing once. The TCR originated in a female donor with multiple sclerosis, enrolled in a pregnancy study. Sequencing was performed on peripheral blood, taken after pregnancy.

As DNA, the CDR3 is TGTGCCAGCAGTTGGGCAGGGGGCGGCTATGGCTACACCTTC. Translated: CASSWAGGGYGYTF. The chain couples TRBV27 to TRBJ1-2, with 8 bases fitting TRBD1. The CDR3 is made up of 14 amino acids. CDR1 is MNHEY and CDR2 is SMNVEV in the germline V gene (reference sequence). The junction had 5 bases not matched to a gene; V was cut back by 4 bases and J by 4 bases.